This T cell receptor (beta chain) was captured by sequencing in a study of blood T cell repertoires in COVID-19. Looking at the study overall: Nucleic acid was either cDNA or gDNA, and it came from T cells, B-cell-depleted T cells, or PBMCs.

The table lists this clone with a count of one. In the original workflow: Nucleated cell number was recorded as an estimate derived from reference gene primer amplification. Sequencing used immunoSEQ multiplex PCR; TCRdb keeps in-frame clones, though not all of them. The V and J calls and clone size were taken over from that table, and D and trimming were inferred from the DNA. This sample has about 150,000 clones, with 70% to 80% found just once. This CDR3 is 17 amino acids long. V dropped 4 bases and J dropped 2; count of bases not matched to a gene: 6. CDR1 and CDR2 (germline): SGHRS, YFSETQ. Input material: peripheral blood. This sequence joins TRBV5-1 and TRBJ2-3, with TRBD2 identical over 14 bases. This TCR came from a man aged 60 to 69 who had recovered from COVID-19. The CDR3 region is CASSLRTSGGSTDTQYF. The CDR3 bases are TGCGCCAGCAGCCTCAGGACTAGCGGGGGGTCCACAGATACGCAGTATTTT.